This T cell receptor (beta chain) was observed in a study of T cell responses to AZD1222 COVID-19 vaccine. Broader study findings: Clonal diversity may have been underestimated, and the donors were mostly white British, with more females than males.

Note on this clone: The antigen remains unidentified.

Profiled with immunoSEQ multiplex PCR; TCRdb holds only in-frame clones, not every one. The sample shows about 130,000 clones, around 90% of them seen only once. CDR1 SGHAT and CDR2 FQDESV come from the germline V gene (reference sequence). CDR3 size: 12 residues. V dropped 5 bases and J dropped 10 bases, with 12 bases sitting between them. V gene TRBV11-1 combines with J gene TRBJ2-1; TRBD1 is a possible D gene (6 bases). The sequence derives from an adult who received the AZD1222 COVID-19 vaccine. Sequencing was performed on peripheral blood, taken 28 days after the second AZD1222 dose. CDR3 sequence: CASSEGQSEQFF. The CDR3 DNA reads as TGTGCCAGCAGCGAAGGACAGTCAGAGCAGTTCTTC.